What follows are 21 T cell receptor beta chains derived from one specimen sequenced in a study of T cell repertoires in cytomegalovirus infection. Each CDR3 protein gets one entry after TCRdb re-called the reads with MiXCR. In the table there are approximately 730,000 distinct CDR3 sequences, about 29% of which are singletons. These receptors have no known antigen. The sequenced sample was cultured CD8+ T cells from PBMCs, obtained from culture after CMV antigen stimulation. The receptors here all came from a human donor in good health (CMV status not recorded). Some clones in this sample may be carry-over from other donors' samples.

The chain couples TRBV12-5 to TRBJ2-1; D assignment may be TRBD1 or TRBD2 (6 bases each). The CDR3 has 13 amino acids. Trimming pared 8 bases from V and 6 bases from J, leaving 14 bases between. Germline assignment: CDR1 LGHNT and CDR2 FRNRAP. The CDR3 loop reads CASSMGGPNEQFF. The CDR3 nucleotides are TGTGCTAGTTCGATGGGGGGCCCCAATGAGCAGTTCTTC.

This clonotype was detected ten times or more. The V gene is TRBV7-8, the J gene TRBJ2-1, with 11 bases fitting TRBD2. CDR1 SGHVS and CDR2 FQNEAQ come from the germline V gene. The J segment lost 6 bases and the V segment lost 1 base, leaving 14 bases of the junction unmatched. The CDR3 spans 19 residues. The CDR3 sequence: CASSLVGTSGYGITNEQFF. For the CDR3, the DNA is TGTGCCAGCAGCTTAGTGGGGACTAGCGGTTACGGGATTACCAATGAGCAGTTCTTC. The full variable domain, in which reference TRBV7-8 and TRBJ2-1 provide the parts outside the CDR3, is GAGVSQSPRYKVAKRGQDVALRCDPISGHVSLFWYQQALGQGPEFLTYFQNEAQLDKSGLPSDRFFAERPEGSVSTLKIQRTQQEDSAVYLCASSLVGTSGYGITNEQFFGPGTRLTVL.

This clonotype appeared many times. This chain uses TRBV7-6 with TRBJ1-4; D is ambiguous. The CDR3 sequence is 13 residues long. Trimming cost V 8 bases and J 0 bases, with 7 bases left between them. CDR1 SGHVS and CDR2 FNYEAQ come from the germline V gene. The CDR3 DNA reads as TGTGCCAGCTCTGCTGCAACTAATGAAAAACTGTTTTTT. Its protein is CASSAATNEKLFF.

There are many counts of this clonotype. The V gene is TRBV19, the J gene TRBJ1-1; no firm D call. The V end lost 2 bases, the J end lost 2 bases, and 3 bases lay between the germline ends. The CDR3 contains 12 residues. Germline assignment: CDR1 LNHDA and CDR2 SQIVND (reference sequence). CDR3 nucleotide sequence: TGTGCCAGTAGTATACGTAACACTGAAGCTTTCTTT. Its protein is CASSIRNTEAFF.

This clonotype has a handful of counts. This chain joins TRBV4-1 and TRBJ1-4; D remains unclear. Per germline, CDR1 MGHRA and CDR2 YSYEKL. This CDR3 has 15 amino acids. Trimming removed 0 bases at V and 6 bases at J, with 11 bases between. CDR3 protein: CASSQDGLADEKLFF. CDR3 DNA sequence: TGCGCCAGCAGCCAAGATGGACTGGCCGATGAAAAACTGTTTTTT.

CDR3 sequence: CASSYVRGWGQPQHF. The CDR3 nucleotides read TGTGCCAGCAGTTACGTAAGGGGCTGGGGTCAGCCCCAGCATTTT. The gene calls are TRBV6-2 or TRBV6-3 and TRBJ1-5; D is perhaps TRBD1 (5 bases). Germline V gene sequence: CDR1 MNHEY, CDR2 SVGEGT. The CDR3 runs to 15 residues. Trimming removed 2 bases from V and 6 bases from J, with 14 bases in between.

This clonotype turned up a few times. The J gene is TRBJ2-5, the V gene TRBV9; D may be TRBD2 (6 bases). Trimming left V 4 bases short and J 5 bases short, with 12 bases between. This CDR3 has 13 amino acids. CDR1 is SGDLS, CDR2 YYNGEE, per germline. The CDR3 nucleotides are TGTGCCAGCAGCCCCGGGGGTAAGGAGACCCAGTACTTC. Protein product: CASSPGGKETQYF.

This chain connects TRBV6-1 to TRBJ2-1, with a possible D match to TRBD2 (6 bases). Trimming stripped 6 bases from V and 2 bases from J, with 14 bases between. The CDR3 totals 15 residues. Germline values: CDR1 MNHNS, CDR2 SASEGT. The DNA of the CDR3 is TGTGCCAGCAGATCTCCCGGGAGCCCCTACAATGAGCAGTTCTTC. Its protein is CASRSPGSPYNEQFF.

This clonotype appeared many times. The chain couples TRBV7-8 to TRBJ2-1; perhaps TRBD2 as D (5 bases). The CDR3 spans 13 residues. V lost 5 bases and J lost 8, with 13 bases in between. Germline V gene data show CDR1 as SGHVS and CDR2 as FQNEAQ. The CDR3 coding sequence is TGTGCCAGCAGCCCGATCCTAGCTGATGAGCAGTTCTTC. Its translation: CASSPILADEQFF.

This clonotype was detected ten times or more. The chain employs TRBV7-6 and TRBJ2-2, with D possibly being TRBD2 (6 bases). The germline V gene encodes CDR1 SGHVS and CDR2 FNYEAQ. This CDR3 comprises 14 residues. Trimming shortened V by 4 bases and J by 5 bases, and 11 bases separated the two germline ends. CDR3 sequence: CASSSGLATGELFF. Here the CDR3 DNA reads TGTGCCAGCAGCTCGGGACTTGCAACCGGGGAGCTGTTTTTT.

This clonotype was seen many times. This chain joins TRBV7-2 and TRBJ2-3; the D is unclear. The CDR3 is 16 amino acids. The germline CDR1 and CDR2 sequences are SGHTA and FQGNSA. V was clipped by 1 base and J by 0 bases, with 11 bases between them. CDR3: CASSLGNYPSTDTQYF. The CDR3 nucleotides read TGTGCCAGCAGCTTAGGCAATTATCCTAGCACAGATACGCAGTATTTT.

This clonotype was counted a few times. The CDR3: CASSLQRAYNEQFF. CDR3 in DNA: TGTGCCAGCAGCCTACAGCGGGCCTACAATGAGCAGTTCTTC. J is TRBJ2-1 and V is TRBV3-1, with D possibly matching TRBD2 (6 bases). This CDR3 region has 14 residues. The ends were cut back, 4 bases at V and 2 bases at J, with 9 bases in the middle. In germline, CDR1 is LGHDT, CDR2 YNNKEL (reference sequence).

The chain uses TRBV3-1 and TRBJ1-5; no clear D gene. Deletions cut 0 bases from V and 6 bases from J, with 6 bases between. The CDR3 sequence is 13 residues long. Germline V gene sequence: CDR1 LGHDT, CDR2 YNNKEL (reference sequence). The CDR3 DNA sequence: TGTGCCAGCAGCCAAGATGCCCGTCAGCCCCAGCATTTT. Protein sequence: CASSQDARQPQHF.

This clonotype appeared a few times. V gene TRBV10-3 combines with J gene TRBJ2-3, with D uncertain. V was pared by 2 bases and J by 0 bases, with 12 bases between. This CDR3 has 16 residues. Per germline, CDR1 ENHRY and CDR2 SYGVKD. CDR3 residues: CAISEPPRASTDTQYF. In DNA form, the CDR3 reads TGTGCCATCAGTGAGCCGCCGAGAGCTAGCACAGATACGCAGTATTTT.

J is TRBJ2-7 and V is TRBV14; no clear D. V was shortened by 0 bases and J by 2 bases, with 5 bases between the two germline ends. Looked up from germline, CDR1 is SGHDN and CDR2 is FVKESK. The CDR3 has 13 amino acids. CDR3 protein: CASSQDYPYEQYF. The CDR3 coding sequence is TGTGCCAGCAGCCAAGACTATCCCTACGAGCAGTACTTC.

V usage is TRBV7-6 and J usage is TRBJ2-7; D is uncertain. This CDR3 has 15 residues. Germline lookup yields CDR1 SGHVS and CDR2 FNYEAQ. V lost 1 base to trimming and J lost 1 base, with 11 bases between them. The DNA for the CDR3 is TGTGCCAGCAGCTTAGGCGCGGCCCCTTCCTACGAGCAGTACTTC. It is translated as CASSLGAAPSYEQYF.

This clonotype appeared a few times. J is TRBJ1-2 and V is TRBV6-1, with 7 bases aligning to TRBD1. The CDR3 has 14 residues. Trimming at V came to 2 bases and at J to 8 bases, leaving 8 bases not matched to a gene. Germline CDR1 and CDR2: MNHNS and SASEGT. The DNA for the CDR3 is TGTGCCAGCAGTGAATCTCGGGTCAGGGGGGGCTACACCTTC. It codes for CASSESRVRGGYTF.

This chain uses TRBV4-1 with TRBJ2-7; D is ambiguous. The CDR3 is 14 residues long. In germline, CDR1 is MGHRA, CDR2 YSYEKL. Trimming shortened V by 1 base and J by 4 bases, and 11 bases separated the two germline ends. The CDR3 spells CASSQGAGAYEQYF. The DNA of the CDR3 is TGCGCCAGCAGCCAAGGAGCAGGCGCTTACGAGCAGTACTTC.

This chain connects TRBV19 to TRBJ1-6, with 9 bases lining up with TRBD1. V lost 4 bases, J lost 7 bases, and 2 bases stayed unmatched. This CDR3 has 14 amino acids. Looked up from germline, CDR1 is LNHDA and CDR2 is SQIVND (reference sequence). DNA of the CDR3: TGTGCCAGTAGTACGACAGGGGGAAATTCACCCCTCCACTTT. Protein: CASSTTGGNSPLHF. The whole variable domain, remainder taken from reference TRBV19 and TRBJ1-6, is DGGITQSPKYLFRKEGQNVTLSCEQNLNHDAMYWYRQDPGQGLRLIYYSQIVNDFQKGDIAEGYSVSREKKESFPLTVTSAQKNPTAFYLCASSTTGGNSPLHFGNGTRLTVT.

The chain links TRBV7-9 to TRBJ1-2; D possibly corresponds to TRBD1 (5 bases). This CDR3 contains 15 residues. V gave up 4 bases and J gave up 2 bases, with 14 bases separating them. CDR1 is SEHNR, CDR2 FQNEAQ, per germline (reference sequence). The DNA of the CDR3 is TGTGCCAGCAGCTCCGCCTCGGGGCTCAACTATGGCTACACCTTC. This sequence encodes CASSSASGLNYGYTF.

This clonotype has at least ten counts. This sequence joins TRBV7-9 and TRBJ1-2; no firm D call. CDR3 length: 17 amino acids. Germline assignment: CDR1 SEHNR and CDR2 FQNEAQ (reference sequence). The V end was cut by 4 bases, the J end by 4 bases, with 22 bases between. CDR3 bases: TGTGCCAGCAGCTACAACAAAGGCGGGTACTTGGGCTATGGCTACACCTTC. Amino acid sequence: CASSYNKGGYLGYGYTF.